The T cell receptor beta chain described here comes from a study of blood T cell repertoires in COVID-19. The wider study: Sites across the United States, Italy and Spain contributed samples from acute and convalescent COVID-19. PBMCs, B-cell-depleted T cells, or T cells provided the cDNA or gDNA that made up the material.

The CDR3 runs to 14 residues. The ends lost 0 bases at V and 2 bases at J; junction bases unmatched: 1. The germline V gene has CDR1 SGHNT and CDR2 YYREEE (reference sequence). With regard to this clone: Other DNA sequences from this sample encode an identical CDR3 as well.

In the authors' methods: Amplifying reference gene primers gave estimates of nucleated cell counts. TCRdb's copy holds only in-frame clones and misses some; the assay was immunoSEQ multiplex PCR. That table gives V, J and clone size, and the DNA gave D and trimming. The sample includes approximately 130,000 clones, approximately 84% of them seen just once. The sequencing sample was made of peripheral blood. The clonotype was recovered from a human donor in a cohort sampled during active COVID-19. The rearrangement joins TRBV5-4 to TRBJ2-7; 8 nucleotides match TRBD2. CDR3 nucleotides: TGTGCCAGCAGCTTGGTCGGGGGGGCCTACGAGCAGTACTTC. Protein sequence: CASSLVGGAYEQYF.